This is a list of T cell receptor beta chains from one sample in a study of T-cell reconstitution after alpha-beta-depleted transplantation in children. TCRdb called the PCR reads again in MiXCR, with one record for every CDR3 protein. The profile shows 140,000 or so distinct CDR3 sequences, around 8.5% of them singletons. The source was PBMCs, mostly from graft donor cells, collected 180 days after TCRalphabeta/CD19-depleted stem cell transplant. Every receptor here comes from a female patient aged 2-15 years who had a stem cell transplant for congenital amegakaryocytic thrombocytopenia, so the T cells may come from the graft donor. Both conserved end residues are part of each CDR3. Each record gives: CDR3 DNA, CDR3 protein, J gene, clone size, D gene, V gene. A D gene is named only where the DNA matches it firmly. Clone size is stated in some rows and not others, as once, few, many or a class when expanded.

TGCGCCAGCAGCATTACCGGGACAACTAATGAAAAACTGTTTTTT,CASSITGTTNEKLFF,TRBJ1-4,NA,NA,TRBV5-1
TGCAGTGCTAGCCTAGACGCAACTAATGAAAAACTGTTTTTT,CSASLDATNEKLFF,TRBJ1-4,many,NA,TRBV20-1
TGTGCCACCAGCCCGCAAGGGGGAAGGGCTGGAAACACCATATATTTT,CATSPQGGRAGNTIYF,TRBJ1-3,many,NA,TRBV15
TGTGCCAGCAGCAACAGGGGGCTAGGCGGCTACACCTTC,CASSNRGLGGYTF,TRBJ1-2,many,TRBD1,TRBV6-1
TGTGCCAGCAGCTTAGCTTCCTTTAGCGGGAGACTAGGCGAGCAGTACTTC,CASSLASFSGRLGEQYF,TRBJ2-7,few,TRBD2,TRBV7-9
TGTGCCACCAGTGAACCAGGGTCAGAGACCCAGTACTTC,CATSEPGSETQYF,TRBJ2-5,NA,NA,TRBV24-1
TGTGCCAGCAGAAAGTACAGGATTTTAAACACCGGGGAGCTGTTTTTT,CASRKYRILNTGELFF,TRBJ2-2,NA,NA,TRBV2
TGTGCCAGCAGCCGGGGGACAGGGGACACCGATACGCAGTATTTT,CASSRGTGDTDTQYF,TRBJ2-3,few,TRBD1,TRBV28
TGCAGCGGGAGGGTTGCCAAAAACATTCAGTACTTC,CSGRVAKNIQYF,TRBJ2-4,many,NA,TRBV29-1
TGTGCCAGCAGCTTTATGGAGGCTACCTACGAGCAGTACTTC,CASSFMEATYEQYF,TRBJ2-7,few,NA,TRBV7-8
TGTGCCAGCAGTTCCTACGGCAGGGGCTCGGTCACCGGGGAGCTGTTTTTT,CASSSYGRGSVTGELFF,TRBJ2-2,many,NA,TRBV6-5
TGTGCCTGGAGTGCGGACGGATACTATGGCTACACCTTC,CAWSADGYYGYTF,TRBJ1-2,NA,NA,TRBV30
TGTGCCAGCAGCTTGGGTGGGGTGACCCAGTACTTC,CASSLGGVTQYF,TRBJ2-5,many,NA,TRBV5-6
TGCGCCAGCAGTCAATACCCTAGACAGGGCTATGGCTACACCTTC,CASSQYPRQGYGYTF,TRBJ1-2,many,TRBD1,TRBV5-1
TGCAGTGCTAGAGGACCGGGACAGGGAGCCACAGATACGCAGTATTTT,CSARGPGQGATDTQYF,TRBJ2-3,many,TRBD1,TRBV20-1
TGTGCCAGCTCAGCCTCACAGAGCTCCTACGAGCAGTACTTC,CASSASQSSYEQYF,TRBJ2-7,many,NA,TRBV18
TGCAGTGCTAGAGATCGATCGCGGGGTTACGAGCAGTACTTC,CSARDRSRGYEQYF,TRBJ2-7,many,NA,TRBV20-1
TGCAGCGTGGGGAACTCAGACACAGCTTTCTTT,CSVGNSDTAFF,TRBJ1-1,few,NA,TRBV29-1
TGTGCCAGCAGCTTTCTCGATGAGCAGTTCTTC,CASSFLDEQFF,TRBJ2-1,few,NA,TRBV5-4
TGTGCCAGCAGTTTGAGACAGGGGTACGAGCAGTACTTC,CASSLRQGYEQYF,TRBJ2-7,many,TRBD1,TRBV12-3/TRBV12-4
TGTGCCAGCAGCAAACACCAACTTCATGAAAAACTGTTTTTT,CASSKHQLHEKLFF,TRBJ1-4,many,NA,TRBV21-1
TGTGCCAGCTGCAACCGATCGGGGACATGTCTCAACGAGCAGTACTTC,CASCNRSGTCLNEQYF,TRBJ2-7,few,NA,TRBV18
TGTGCCTGGAGTGTACGTGGCAGGACGGCGGGTGAGCAGTACTTC,CAWSVRGRTAGEQYF,TRBJ2-7,NA,NA,TRBV30
TGTGCCAGCTCACCAAGACCGACCGCGACTTCAATGAACACTGAAGCTTTCTTT,CASSPRPTATSMNTEAFF,TRBJ1-1,few,NA,TRBV18
TGTGCCAGCAGTTTAGTGGGCCAGGGGAGCAATCAGCCCCAGCATTTT,CASSLVGQGSNQPQHF,TRBJ1-5,many,NA,TRBV12-3/TRBV12-4
TGTGCCAGCAGCCCCGGACTAGCGGGAGTCTACGAGCAGTACTTC,CASSPGLAGVYEQYF,TRBJ2-7,many,TRBD2,TRBV7-2
TGTGCCAGCAGCACGACAGGACACATGAACACTGAAGCTTTCTTT,CASSTTGHMNTEAFF,TRBJ1-1,many,NA,TRBV5-5
TGCGCCAGCACTCCACTAGCGGGAGGGTACAATGAGCAGTTCTTC,CASTPLAGGYNEQFF,TRBJ2-1,NA,TRBD2,TRBV4-1
TGTGCCAGCAGCACCCGGGACTTCACTGAAGCTTTCTTT,CASSTRDFTEAFF,TRBJ1-1,many,NA,TRBV9
TGCAGTGCTAGAATCCGGGACAGGGGGGACGGCTACACCTTC,CSARIRDRGDGYTF,TRBJ1-2,few,TRBD1,TRBV20-1
TGTGCCAGCAGTTTAAGAGCCTTCTTCGGTAATGGGGCTGAGGAGCAGTACTTC,CASSLRAFFGNGAEEQYF,TRBJ2-7,few,NA,TRBV12-3/TRBV12-4
TGTGCCAGCAGTGATTTAGGGACTGACAATGAAAAACTGTTTTTT,CASSDLGTDNEKLFF,TRBJ1-4,many,NA,TRBV25-1
TGTGCCAGCAGTCCATGGGCCTCTGGGGCCAACGTCCTGACTTTC,CASSPWASGANVLTF,TRBJ2-6,NA,NA,TRBV27
TGTGCCAGCAAAGGAGGCTCCGGGGAGCTGTTTTTT,CASKGGSGELFF,TRBJ2-2,many,NA,TRBV12-3/TRBV12-4
TGTGCCAGCAGCGTTACAGGGGGTGAGCAGTTCTTC,CASSVTGGEQFF,TRBJ2-1,NA,TRBD1,TRBV7-9
TGTGCCAGCAGCGCCCGACTAGCGGACACAGATACGCAGTATTTT,CASSARLADTDTQYF,TRBJ2-3,many,TRBD2,TRBV2